The T cell receptor (beta chain) under discussion was sequenced for a study of cytomegalovirus exposure and HLA in healthy donors. Study-level information: Prior work identified around 100 million unique TCR beta sequences in around 170 million T cells.

PCR amplification relied on 60 Vbeta primers (plus 13 Jbeta primers). Assay used: immunoSEQ multiplex PCR; TCRdb lists only in-frame clones, some missing. Of 55,000 to 85,000 clones in the sample, about four fifths were seen once. Notes on the study in general: Earlier analysis yielded a pattern in which most TCR beta V segments were productive about 90% or about 30% of the time.

Sampled while nominally healthy, donors likely had unrecorded immune exposures. The CDR3 runs 13 residues. The J segment lost 0 bases and the V segment lost 7 bases, leaving 2 bases of the junction unmatched. The germline CDR1 and CDR2 sequences are WSHSY and SAAADI. With regard to this clone: Antigen specificity is unknown.

The genes are TRBV10-2 and TRBJ1-1, with 7 bases that match TRBD1. The sequence derives from a man in his late teens or twenties in good health and CMV-seropositive. What was sequenced was PBMCs. As DNA, the CDR3 is TGCGCCAGCAAACAGGGGATGAACACTGAAGCTTTCTTT. Its translation: CASKQGMNTEAFF.